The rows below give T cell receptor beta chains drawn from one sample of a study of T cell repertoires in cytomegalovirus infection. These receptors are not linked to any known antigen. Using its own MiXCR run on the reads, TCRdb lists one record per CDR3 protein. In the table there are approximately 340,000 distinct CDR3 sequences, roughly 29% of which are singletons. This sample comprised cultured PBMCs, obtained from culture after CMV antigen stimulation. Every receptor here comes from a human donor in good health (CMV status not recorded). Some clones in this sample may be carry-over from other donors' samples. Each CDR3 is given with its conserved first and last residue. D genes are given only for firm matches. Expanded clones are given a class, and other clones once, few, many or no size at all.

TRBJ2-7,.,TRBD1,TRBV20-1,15,TGCAGTGCTAGAGGGACAGGGGGATTCTCCTACGAGCAGTACTTC,CSARGTGGFSYEQYF
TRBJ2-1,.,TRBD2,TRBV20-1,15,TGCAGTGCTCCTTGGACTAGCGGGGAGGGCAATGAGCAGTTCTTC,CSAPWTSGEGNEQFF
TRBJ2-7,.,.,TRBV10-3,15,TGTGCCATCAGTGAGAACGTCTTCGAGGGCGACGAGCAGTACTTC,CAISENVFEGDEQYF
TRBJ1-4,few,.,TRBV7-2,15,TGTGCCAGCAGCTCTCGGGGAGGAACTAATGAAAAACTGTTTTTT,CASSSRGGTNEKLFF
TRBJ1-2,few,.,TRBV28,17,TGTGCCAGCAGTTTACACCGACAGTACCCCGGCAGCTATGGCTACACCTTC,CASSLHRQYPGSYGYTF
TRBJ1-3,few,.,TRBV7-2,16,TGTGCCAGCAGCTCACCCGACAGACCTAGTCGAAACACCATATATTTT,CASSSPDRPSRNTIYF
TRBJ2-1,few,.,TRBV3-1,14,TGTGCCAGCACCCAAGGGAGCTCCTACAATGAGCAGTTCTTC,CASTQGSSYNEQFF
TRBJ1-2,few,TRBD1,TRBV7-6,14,TGTGCCAGCAGCTTATTAGGGGGCATCGGTGGCTACACCTTC,CASSLLGGIGGYTF
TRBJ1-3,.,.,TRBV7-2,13,TGTGCCAGCAGCTTAGTGAACGGAAACACCATATATTTT,CASSLVNGNTIYF
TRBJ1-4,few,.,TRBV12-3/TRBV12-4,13,TGTGCCAGCAGTTTCTGGACTAATGAAAAACTGTTTTTT,CASSFWTNEKLFF
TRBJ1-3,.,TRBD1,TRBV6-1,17,TGTGCCAGTTCAACAGGGGTCTCAATCCTCTCTGGAAACACCATATATTTT,CASSTGVSILSGNTIYF
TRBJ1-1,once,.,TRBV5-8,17,TGTGCCAGCAGCTTGGCCTGGGGGACTGACATGAACACTGAAGCTTTCTTT,CASSLAWGTDMNTEAFF
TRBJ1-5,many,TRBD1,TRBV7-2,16,TGTGCCAGCAGCTTGAGGACAGGGGAAGGCAATCAGCCCCAGCATTTT,CASSLRTGEGNQPQHF
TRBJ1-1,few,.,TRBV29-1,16,TGCAGCGTTAGGGGGGAAAAAGAGCGGCCGAACACTGAAGCTTTCTTT,CSVRGEKERPNTEAFF
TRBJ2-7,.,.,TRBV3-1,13,TGTGCCAGCAGCCTCTCAGCTTTTTACGAGCAGTACTTC,CASSLSAFYEQYF
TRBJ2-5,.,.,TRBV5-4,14,TGTGCCAGCAGCTTTATAGGGATACAAGAGACCCAGTACTTC,CASSFIGIQETQYF
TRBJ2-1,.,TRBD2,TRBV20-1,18,TGCAGTGCTAGAGGAGCTTCTAGCGGGAGGGGCAAAGTCAATGAGCAGTTCTTC,CSARGASSGRGKVNEQFF
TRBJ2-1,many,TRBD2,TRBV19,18,TGTGCCAGTACCGTAGGGGGACTAGCGGGGGTGGGGGTAAATGAGCAGTTCTTC,CASTVGGLAGVGVNEQFF
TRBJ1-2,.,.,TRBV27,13,TGTGCCAGCAGTCCCGGTTCGGGGGCCGGCTACACCTTC,CASSPGSGAGYTF
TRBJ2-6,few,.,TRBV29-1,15,TGCAGCGTGTGGCCCCAAGACTCTGGGGCCAACGTCCTGACTTTC,CSVWPQDSGANVLTF
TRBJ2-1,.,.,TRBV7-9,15,TGTGCCAGCAGCTTAGAGCGCGTCACCGTCAATGAGCAGTTCTTC,CASSLERVTVNEQFF
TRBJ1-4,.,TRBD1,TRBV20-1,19,TGCAGTGCTAGAGTCCCCCCCGGGACAGGGGATGCAACTAATGAAAAACTGTTTTTT,CSARVPPGTGDATNEKLFF
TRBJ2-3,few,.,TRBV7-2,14,TGTGCCAGCAGCCCCACGACTAACACAGATACGCAGTATTTT,CASSPTTNTDTQYF
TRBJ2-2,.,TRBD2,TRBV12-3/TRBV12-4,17,TGTGCCAGCAGGCCGACCGGACTAGCGGCGAACACCGGGGAGCTGTTTTTT,CASRPTGLAANTGELFF
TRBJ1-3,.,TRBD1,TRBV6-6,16,TGTGCCAGCAACCCAAGGACAGGGGGATCTGGAAACACCATATATTTT,CASNPRTGGSGNTIYF
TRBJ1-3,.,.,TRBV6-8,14,TGTGCCAGCAGCTGGGACAACTCTGGAAACACCATATATTTT,CASSWDNSGNTIYF
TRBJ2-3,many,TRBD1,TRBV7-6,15,TGTGCCAGCAGCGGGGACAGGGTTCAGGGGGATACGCAGTATTTT,CASSGDRVQGDTQYF
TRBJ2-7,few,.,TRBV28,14,TGTGCCAGCAGTTTAAAGGGCAGACCCTACGAGCAGTACTTC,CASSLKGRPYEQYF
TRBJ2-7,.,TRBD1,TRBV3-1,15,TGTGCCAGCAGGACGGGGGACAGGGAGAGTTACGAGCAGTACTTC,CASRTGDRESYEQYF
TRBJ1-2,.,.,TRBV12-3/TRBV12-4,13,TGTGCCAGCAGTTTGCAGGGAATCTATGGCTACACCTTC,CASSLQGIYGYTF
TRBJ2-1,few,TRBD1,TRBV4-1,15,TGCGCCAGCAGCCCCGGACAGGCCCCATACAATGAGCAGTTCTTC,CASSPGQAPYNEQFF
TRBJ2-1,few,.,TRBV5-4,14,TGTGCCAGCGCTCAAGAGGGTTCCTACAATGAGCAGTTCTTC,CASAQEGSYNEQFF